One sample yielded the 25 T cell receptor beta chains listed below, sequenced in a study of beta chain features in type 1 diabetes. Expressed TCRB transcripts were sequenced, since all the RNA that had been isolated was reverse transcribed. Produced via immunoSEQ multiplex PCR; TCRdb's table is partial and in-frame only. This table holds 200,000 to 250,000 clones, 9.6% found once. Material: naive CD4+ T cells from blood. All receptors derive from a woman under 30 in good health.

The genes are TRBV5-1 and TRBJ2-5; TRBD1 agrees at 9 bases. The ends lost 0 bases at V and 5 bases at J; junction bases unmatched: 5. CDR1 and CDR2 from the germline V gene are SGHRS and YFSETQ. The CDR3 has 15 amino acids. CDR3 nucleotide sequence: TGCGCCAGCAGCTTGGAACAGGGGGCGCGGGAGACCCAGTACTTC. Translated: CASSLEQGARETQYF. The entire variable domain, with the rest obtained from reference TRBV5-1 and TRBJ2-5, is as follows: KAGVTQTPRYLIKTRGQQVTLSCSPISGHRSVSWYQQTPGQGLQFLFEYFSETQRNKGNFPGRFSGRQFSNSRSEMNVSTLELGDSALYLCASSLEQGARETQYFGPGTRLLVL.

CDR3 sequence (DNA): TGTGCCAGTAGTATGAGCGGGGAGCTGTTTTTT. Translated: CASSMSGELFF. The rearrangement joins TRBV19 to TRBJ2-2, with no clear D. Trimming removed 3 bases from V and 7 bases from J, with 3 bases in between. This CDR3 has 11 amino acids. Germline lookup yields CDR1 LNHDA and CDR2 SQIVND (reference sequence).

The V and J genes are TRBV27 and TRBJ2-7; TRBD1 agrees at 8 bases. V lost 6 bases to trimming and J lost 2 bases; unmatched junction nucleotides: 0. Germline assignment: CDR1 MNHEY and CDR2 SMNVEV (reference sequence). The CDR3 extends over 12 amino acids. The CDR3 sequence is CASRGQAYEQYF. DNA of the CDR3: TGTGCCAGCAGGGGACAGGCCTACGAGCAGTACTTC.

This clone was observed a few times. The chain carries TRBV18 and TRBJ2-7, with D maybe TRBD2 (6 bases). Trimming left V 10 bases short and J 0 bases short, with 13 bases between. The CDR3 extends over 13 amino acids. CDR1 KGHSH and CDR2 LQKENI come from the germline V gene. The CDR3 region has the DNA TGTGCCATCCTAGGCGGGGACTCCTACGAGCAGTACTTC. Amino acid sequence: CAILGGDSYEQYF.

The rearrangement joins TRBV30 to TRBJ1-6, with a weak D call TRBD1 (5 bases). CDR1 is GTSNPN and CDR2 is SVGIG in the germline V gene (reference sequence). The germline V and J ends were trimmed by 0 bases and 8 bases, with 11 bases remaining between them. The CDR3 loop spans 14 amino acids. CDR3 residues: CAWSVRRGDSPLHF. The CDR3 DNA reads TGTGCCTGGAGTGTACGGCGGGGGGATTCACCCCTCCACTTT.

The rearrangement joins TRBV14 to TRBJ2-3, with 11 bases fitting TRBD2. V was clipped by 2 bases and J by 9 bases; unmatched bases: 13. Looked up from germline, CDR1 is SGHDN and CDR2 is FVKESK. The CDR3 contains 17 residues. This CDR3 is CASSQTRLAGMGWTQYF. CDR3 in DNA: TGTGCCAGCAGCCAAACGAGACTAGCGGGAATGGGTTGGACGCAGTATTTT.

This clone was picked up a small number of times. The chain recombines TRBV7-8 with TRBJ2-7; D unresolved. CDR3 length: 15 residues. The V gene's germline CDR1 is SGHVS and CDR2 FQNEAQ. Trimming took 9 bases from V and 0 from J, leaving 18 bases between them. The CDR3 DNA reads TGTGCCAGTATCAAACTGGGCAGAAGCTCCTACGAGCAGTACTTC. This sequence encodes CASIKLGRSSYEQYF. Full variable domain (remainder filled in from reference TRBV7-8 and TRBJ2-7): GAGVSQSPRYKVAKRGQDVALRCDPISGHVSLFWYQQALGQGPEFLTYFQNEAQLDKSGLPSDRFFAERPEGSVSTLKIQRTQQEDSAVYLCASIKLGRSSYEQYFGPGTRLTVT.

The chain joins TRBV27 to TRBJ1-4, with D perhaps TRBD1 (6 bases). Between the trimmed V and J ends, which lost 1 base and 7 bases, there was a span of 10 bases. The CDR3 covers 14 residues. Germline V lookup: CDR1 MNHEY, CDR2 SMNVEV (reference sequence). The CDR3, as DNA: TGTGCCAGCAGTTTATGGGGGGGCTCTGAAAAACTGTTTTTT. Its protein product is CASSLWGGSEKLFF. Filled out from reference TRBV27 and TRBJ1-4, the complete variable domain reads EAQVTQNPRYLITVTGKKLTVTCSQNMNHEYMSWYRQDPGLGLRQIYYSMNVEVTDKGDVPEGYKVSRKEKRNFPLILESPSPNQTSLYFCASSLWGGSEKLFFGSGTQLSVL.

The gene calls are TRBV2 and TRBJ1-5; 8 nucleotides align to TRBD1. The ends lost 4 bases at V and 7 bases at J; junction bases unmatched: 9. Germline CDR1 SNHLY, CDR2 FYNNEI. CDR3 length equals 15 residues. The CDR3 loop reads CASSGTTGGYQPQHF. For the CDR3, the DNA is TGTGCCAGCAGTGGAACTACAGGGGGGTACCAGCCCCAGCATTTT.

The chain uses TRBV30 and TRBJ1-6, with D hard to call. CDR1 is GTSNPN, CDR2 SVGIG, per germline (reference sequence). V was cut by 3 bases and J by 11 bases, with 11 bases left in between. This CDR3 comprises 12 residues. In DNA form, the CDR3 reads TGTGCCTGGAGGCACATACCCACACCCCTCCACTTT. This translates into CAWRHIPTPLHF.

This clone was observed a handful of times. The chain is built from TRBV29-1 and TRBJ1-5, with 8 positions matching TRBD1. The germline V gene encodes CDR1 SQVTM and CDR2 ANQGSEA. The CDR3 covers 13 residues. J gave up 3 bases and V 7 bases, and 5 bases lay outside the gene matches. In nucleotides, the CDR3 is TGCAGCGCGGGACAGGCTCCCAATCAGCCCCAGCATTTT. It is translated as CSAGQAPNQPQHF.

There are a few counts of this clone. The CDR3 DNA follows: TGTGCCAGCGGGGGTAGCGGGTCTTCCTACAATGAGCAGTTCTTC. It specifies CASGGSGSSYNEQFF. The chain combines TRBV5-4 with TRBJ2-1; TRBD2 agrees at 7 bases. The CDR3 consists of 15 residues. V shed 7 bases, J shed 1 base, and the junction held 8 bases outside the gene matches. From germline, CDR1 is SGHNT and CDR2 YYREEE (reference sequence).

This clone was observed a handful of times. CDR3: CASSRGSGNQPQHF. The CDR3 DNA sequence: TGCGCCAGCAGCCGAGGGTCGGGCAATCAGCCCCAGCATTTT. The chain carries TRBV4-1 and TRBJ1-5; D is undetermined. CDR1 is MGHRA and CDR2 is YSYEKL in the germline V gene. V was clipped by 4 bases and J by 2 bases, with 9 bases between them. CDR3 length equals 14 residues.

This clone was observed a few times. This chain links TRBV25-1 with TRBJ2-7; 8 nucleotides line up with TRBD2. Germline assignment: CDR1 MGHDK and CDR2 SYGVNS. This CDR3 is built from 15 residues. With 2 bases clipped from V and 9 bases from J, the junction kept 12 bases outside the gene matches. CDR3 DNA: TGTGCCAGCAGTGAAAACCAGCGGGAGTTTAAGGGGCAGTACTTC. Its protein product is CASSENQREFKGQYF.

The table lists this clone with a few counts. This chain uses TRBV30 with TRBJ2-5; 7 bases are shared with TRBD1. The germline gives CDR1 GTSNPN, CDR2 SVGIG (reference sequence). V shed 2 bases and J 4 bases; nucleotides not matched to a gene: 13. The CDR3 is 16 residues long. The CDR3: CAWSSYRGGSSETQYF. CDR3 nucleotides: TGTGCCTGGAGTTCATACAGGGGCGGCTCATCAGAGACCCAGTACTTC.

The chain links TRBV5-1 to TRBJ2-1; 15 positions match TRBD2. Germline V gives CDR1 SGHRS, CDR2 YFSETQ. The CDR3 contains 18 residues. Losses at the gene ends were 4 bases for V and 0 bases for J; bases not matched to a gene: 5. The CDR3 DNA reads TGCGCCAGCAGCCCTGGGACTAGCGGGAGGTACTCCTACAATGAGCAGTTCTTC. Translation gives CASSPGTSGRYSYNEQFF.

This clone was seen only a few times. Other nucleotide sequences from this sample produce the same CDR3. The chain uses TRBV5-1 and TRBJ2-1, with 11 nucleotides matching TRBD2. The CDR3 totals 15 residues. The V segment lost 0 bases and the J segment 6 bases; nucleotides outside the gene matches: 2. The germline V gene has CDR1 SGHRS and CDR2 YFSETQ. The CDR3 coding sequence is TGCGCCAGCAGCTTGGGACTAGCGGGACCCAATGAGCAGTTCTTC. It is translated as CASSLGLAGPNEQFF. The full variable domain, rest sourced from reference TRBV5-1 and TRBJ2-1, is KAGVTQTPRYLIKTRGQQVTLSCSPISGHRSVSWYQQTPGQGLQFLFEYFSETQRNKGNFPGRFSGRQFSNSRSEMNVSTLELGDSALYLCASSLGLAGPNEQFFGPGTRLTVL.

A few counts support this clone. The chain links TRBV18 to TRBJ2-5; TRBD2 matches 11 bases. V was pared by 2 bases and J by 5 bases, with 4 bases of the junction left unmatched. Germline V gives CDR1 KGHSH, CDR2 LQKENI. The CDR3 consists of 15 residues. The CDR3 region is CASSPVLAGAETQYF. The CDR3 coding sequence is TGTGCCAGCTCACCAGTACTAGCGGGAGCGGAGACCCAGTACTTC.

The chain joins TRBV5-1 to TRBJ2-3; TRBD1 agrees at 7 bases. This CDR3 contains 15 residues. The V and J ends lost 4 bases and 6 bases, in that order; junction bases with no gene match: 11. The germline CDR1 and CDR2 sequences are SGHRS and YFSETQ. DNA for the CDR3: TGCGCCAGCAGCACAGACAGGGTTGTGATTGATACGCAGTATTTT. This codes for CASSTDRVVIDTQYF.

This clone showed up many times. The CDR3 DNA sequence: TGTGCCAGCAGCTTATCTGACGGGACTACGACAGATACGCAGTATTTT. It specifies CASSLSDGTTTDTQYF. The gene calls are TRBV7-9 and TRBJ2-3; 7 positions match TRBD2. Germline CDR1 is SEHNR and CDR2 is FQNEAQ (reference sequence). There are 16 residues in the CDR3. Unmatched junction bases numbered 8, after V lost 2 bases and J lost 3 bases.

The chain joins TRBV7-9 to TRBJ2-2, with D perhaps matching TRBD2 (5 bases). The length of the CDR3 is 15 residues. Trimming took 0 bases from V and 6 from J, leaving 11 bases between them. Germline assignment: CDR1 SEHNR and CDR2 FQNEAQ (reference sequence). The CDR3 region is CASSLAGFGAGELFF. The CDR3 DNA sequence: TGTGCCAGCAGCTTAGCAGGATTCGGGGCCGGGGAGCTGTTTTTT.

This chain uses TRBV5-8 with TRBJ2-6; TRBD1 matches at 10 bases. From germline, CDR1 is SGHTS and CDR2 YDEGEE. The CDR3 runs 18 residues. J lost 1 base, V lost 5 bases, and 9 bases had no gene match. CDR3 in amino acids: CASSYRQGAISGANVLTF. CDR3 nucleotide sequence: TGTGCCAGCAGTTATAGACAGGGGGCAATATCTGGGGCCAACGTCCTGACTTTC.

This clone was recorded a few times. J is TRBJ2-7 and V is TRBV11-3; a weak D match, TRBD2 (5 bases). The CDR3 covers 12 residues. The V end was cut by 4 bases, the J end by 7 bases, with 11 bases between. Germline V gene sequence: CDR1 SGHNT, CDR2 YENEEA. The CDR3 loop reads CASSSTRGEQYF. In nucleotides, the CDR3 is TGTGCCAGCAGCTCAACCCGGGGAGAGCAGTACTTC.

This clone has at least ten counts. The chain links TRBV18 to TRBJ1-6; tentative D call: TRBD1 (5 bases). CDR1 is KGHSH and CDR2 is LQKENI in the germline V gene. The CDR3 is 15 residues long. Deletions cut 1 base from V and 7 bases from J, with 11 bases between. This CDR3 reads CASSPRQGGNSPLHF. The CDR3 DNA is TGTGCCAGCTCACCACGGCAGGGTGGAAATTCACCCCTCCACTTT.

The chain combines TRBV6-1 with TRBJ1-5, with TRBD1 identical over 8 bases. This CDR3 is built from 13 residues. The J segment lost 6 bases and the V segment lost 6 bases, leaving 4 bases of the junction unmatched. CDR1 MNHNS and CDR2 SASEGT come from the germline V gene. The CDR3 DNA reads as TGTGCCAGCAGGCCCACAGGGGGTCAGCCCCAGCATTTT. Its translation: CASRPTGGQPQHF.